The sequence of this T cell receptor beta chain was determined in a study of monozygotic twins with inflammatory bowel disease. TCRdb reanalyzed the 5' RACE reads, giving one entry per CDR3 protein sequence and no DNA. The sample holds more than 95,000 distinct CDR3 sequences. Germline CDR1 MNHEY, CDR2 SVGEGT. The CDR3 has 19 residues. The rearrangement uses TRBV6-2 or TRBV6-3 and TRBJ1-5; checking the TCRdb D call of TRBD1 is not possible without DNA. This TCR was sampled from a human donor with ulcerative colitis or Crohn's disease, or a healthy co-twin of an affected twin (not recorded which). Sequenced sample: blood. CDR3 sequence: CASSYSRIGQQYSNQPQHF.